The 31 T cell receptor beta chains given below trace back to one sample, sequenced in a study of a mutant IDH1 vaccine in newly diagnosed glioma. TCRdb keeps only in-frame clones here, not all; method: immunoSEQ multiplex PCR. The profile covers 70,000 to 100,000 clones, with about 91% appearing a single time and 0.56% taken by the ten largest. No antigen has been identified for these receptors. Time point defined: week 5, during vaccination. Topical imiquimod was applied with each vaccine dose, which held 300 ug of mutant IDH1 20-mer peptide. The material was PBMCs, obtained from a glioma patient whose treatment included an IDH1 peptide vaccine. These TCRs come from a woman aged 50 to 60 with glioma.

The chain combines TRBV2 with TRBJ2-7, with D uncertain. Trimming removed 10 bases at V and 1 base at J, with 20 bases between. This CDR3 region has 15 residues. Per the germline V gene, CDR1 is SNHLY and CDR2 is FYNNEI. As DNA, the CDR3 is TGTGCCACCTCTAACAGCCCAGTTTTTTCCTACGAGCAGTACTTC. It is translated as CATSNSPVFSYEQYF.

The genes are TRBV2 and TRBJ2-6; the D is unclear. Trimming took off 5 bases at V and 0 bases at J, with 5 bases between the two ends. Per the germline V gene, CDR1 is SNHLY and CDR2 is FYNNEI. The CDR3 is 14 amino acids. CDR3 amino acids: CASSPTSGANVLTF. CDR3 nucleotides: TGTGCCAGCAGTCCAACCTCTGGGGCCAACGTCCTGACTTTC.

This clone was seen just once. The chain joins TRBV4-1 to TRBJ1-5, with D unresolved. The CDR3 consists of 16 residues. The germline V and J ends were trimmed by 5 bases and 1 base, with 15 bases remaining between them. Germline assignment: CDR1 MGHRA and CDR2 YSYEKL. CDR3 coding DNA: TGCGCCAGCAGCACCCCAGAGGACTTAAGCAATCAGCCCCAGCATTTT. Amino acids: CASSTPEDLSNQPQHF.

The chain joins TRBV9 to TRBJ1-6, with D uncertain. Germline-derived CDR1 and CDR2 are SGDLS and YYNGEE. This CDR3 region has 13 residues. V lost 8 bases, J lost 7 bases, and 13 bases lay in between. This CDR3 reads CASDPDGNSPLHF. CDR3 nucleotide sequence: TGTGCCAGTGACCCCGATGGAAATTCACCCCTCCACTTT.

The chain joins TRBV5-5 to TRBJ1-1; the match to TRBD1 covers 10 bases. Per the germline V gene, CDR1 is SGHKS and CDR2 is YYEKEE (reference sequence). This CDR3 has 15 amino acids. Unmatched junction bases numbered 8, after V lost 4 bases and J lost 5 bases. The CDR3 DNA follows: TGTGCCAGCAGCGTGGACAGGGGGGGTTTGACTGAAGCTTTCTTT. Encoded protein: CASSVDRGGLTEAFF.

The rearrangement uses TRBV10-3 and TRBJ2-7; 12 nucleotides match TRBD1. The germline CDR1 and CDR2 sequences are ENHRY and SYGVKD. The CDR3 sequence is 16 residues long. Trimming at V came to 2 bases and at J to 4 bases, leaving 6 bases not matched to a gene. CDR3 nucleotide sequence: TGTGCCATCAGTGAGCCAGGGACAGGGGGCACGTACGAGCAGTACTTC. It yields the protein CAISEPGTGGTYEQYF.

This clone occurred once. This sequence joins TRBV29-1 and TRBJ2-7; D is tentatively TRBD1 or TRBD2 (6 bases each). The V end was cut by 7 bases, the J end by 2 bases, with 12 bases between. This CDR3 region has 12 residues. Germline-derived CDR1 and CDR2 are SQVTM and ANQGSEA. CDR3 loop: CSGGAGPYEQYF. The CDR3 DNA reads TGCAGCGGGGGGGCAGGGCCCTACGAGCAGTACTTC.

This chain joins TRBV7-3 and TRBJ2-5; 9 nucleotides agree with TRBD2. The CDR3 length is 19 residues. Per germline, CDR1 SGHTA and CDR2 FQGTGA. V lost 2 bases and J lost 0; bases outside the gene matches: 13. CDR3 amino acids: CASSLAGASGTRYQETQYF. DNA of the CDR3: TGTGCCAGCAGCTTAGCCGGAGCTAGCGGGACGAGGTACCAAGAGACCCAGTACTTC.

V is TRBV2 and J is TRBJ2-2; TRBD2 agrees at 8 bases. The CDR3 has 14 amino acids. The V gene's germline CDR1 is SNHLY and CDR2 FYNNEI. Trimming removed 6 bases from V and 6 bases from J; junction bases left unmatched: 6. CDR3 protein: CASRRLASPGELFF. CDR3 sequence (DNA): TGTGCCAGCAGAAGACTAGCGAGTCCCGGGGAGCTGTTTTTT.

The rearrangement links TRBV5-1 to TRBJ2-2; D gene unclear. The germline V gene encodes CDR1 SGHRS and CDR2 YFSETQ. The CDR3 has 16 amino acids. Trimming left V 0 bases short and J 2 bases short, with 11 bases between. CDR3: CASSLGPFINTGELFF. The CDR3 DNA sequence: TGCGCCAGCAGCTTGGGTCCGTTCATAAACACCGGGGAGCTGTTTTTT.

The chain is built from TRBV9 and TRBJ1-6, with TRBD1 as a possible D gene (6 bases). The CDR3 has 15 residues. CDR1 and CDR2 (germline): SGDLS, YYNGEE. V lost 2 bases and J 4 bases, leaving 10 bases between the germline ends. The DNA of the CDR3 is TGTGCCAGCAGCGTCCAGGACAGATATAATTCACCCCTCCACTTT. It codes for CASSVQDRYNSPLHF. The full variable domain, its missing parts supplied by reference TRBV9 and TRBJ1-6, is DSGVTQTPKHLITATGQRVTLRCSPRSGDLSVYWYQQSLDQGLQFLIQYYNGEERAKGNILERFSAQQFPDLHSELNLSSLELGDSALYFCASSVQDRYNSPLHFGNGTRLTVT.

About this clone: This CDR3 is also generated by other DNA sequences in the sample. The chain has TRBV11-2 and TRBJ2-7; unclear D gene. The germline CDR1 and CDR2 sequences are SGHAT and FQNNGV. This CDR3 is built from 12 residues. With 1 base removed from V and 0 bases from J, the gap between germline ends came to 1 base. CDR3 sequence reads: CASSLVSYEQYF. Written as DNA, the CDR3 is TGTGCCAGCAGCTTAGTCTCCTACGAGCAGTACTTC.

This sequence joins TRBV18 and TRBJ1-2; 8 bases align to TRBD1. The CDR3 totals 14 residues. Germline loops: CDR1 KGHSH, CDR2 LQKENI. V trimming: 5 bases; J trimming: 2 bases; junction bases outside the gene matches: 4. CDR3 sequence reads: CASSSGGANYGYTF. For the CDR3, the DNA is TGTGCCAGCTCATCAGGGGGCGCAAACTATGGCTACACCTTC.

The chain uses TRBV25-1 and TRBJ1-4, with D possibly being TRBD1 (5 bases). Germline V gene data show CDR1 as MGHDK and CDR2 as SYGVNS. The CDR3 is 16 residues long. Trimming took 5 bases from V and 8 from J, leaving 21 bases between them. CDR3 sequence: CASSPKDQGWEEKLFF. In DNA form, the CDR3 reads TGTGCCAGCAGTCCGAAAGATCAGGGTTGGGAAGAAAAACTGTTTTTT.

The genes are TRBV7-9 and TRBJ2-3; 8 positions agree with TRBD2. CDR3 length: 16 residues. After removal of 4 bases from V and 0 bases from J, the junction contained 6 bases not matched to a gene. Germline lookup yields CDR1 SEHNR and CDR2 FQNEAQ (reference sequence). The chain's CDR3 is CASSSITSGSTDTQYF. The CDR3 DNA reads TGTGCCAGCAGCTCTATTACTAGCGGCAGCACAGATACGCAGTATTTT.

As for this clone: Without the conserved terminal phenylalanine or tryptophan, this CDR3 likely stems from a read error. Because the CDR3's place on the DNA is in doubt, the DNA is left out and the CDR3 is given as listed by TCRdb. This sequence joins TRBV6-1 and TRBJ1-1; the D call of TRBD1 is as the table states it, not checked on the DNA. The CDR3 length is 11 residues, termini included. Germline lookup yields CDR1 MNHNS and CDR2 SASEGT. The CDR3 spells CASSEYFGTGV.

This chain uses TRBV7-8 with TRBJ2-1; 8 nucleotides align to TRBD1. The CDR3 spans 16 residues. Germline V lookup: CDR1 SGHVS, CDR2 FQNEAQ. The trim removed 5 bases at V and 7 bases at J, leaving 13 bases unmatched. CDR3 sequence (DNA): TGTGCCAGCAGCCTCGACAGGGGCCCTCGAATGAATGAGCAGTTCTTC. Residues: CASSLDRGPRMNEQFF.

The rearrangement uses TRBV29-1 and TRBJ1-5; weak D call: TRBD1 (6 bases). Deletions cut 4 bases from V and 5 bases from J, with 12 bases between. The germline V gene has CDR1 SQVTM and CDR2 ANQGSEA. CDR3 length: 13 amino acids. This CDR3 reads CSVVQAGDQPQHF. The CDR3 nucleotides are TGCAGCGTTGTTCAGGCAGGGGATCAGCCCCAGCATTTT.

The gene calls are TRBV28 and TRBJ2-1, with no clear D. V was trimmed by 4 bases and J by 4 bases, leaving 11 bases between them. CDR1 is MDHEN, CDR2 SYDVKM, per germline. The CDR3 loop spans 14 amino acids. Written as DNA, the CDR3 is TGTGCCAGCAGTTCCGGGTCCTTTTACAATGAGCAGTTCTTC. The encoded protein is CASSSGSFYNEQFF.

The chain has TRBV15 and TRBJ2-7; 8 positions agree with TRBD1. Germline loops: CDR1 LNHNV, CDR2 YYDKDF (reference sequence). With 1 base clipped from V and 4 bases from J, the junction kept 9 bases outside the gene matches. The CDR3 loop spans 16 amino acids. CDR3 in amino acids: CATSRVPRTGKYEQYF. The CDR3, as DNA: TGTGCCACCAGCAGAGTACCGAGGACAGGGAAATACGAGCAGTACTTC.

The V and J genes are TRBV5-4 and TRBJ2-3; 11 bases agree with TRBD1. This CDR3 is 16 amino acids long. Unmatched junction bases numbered 7, after V lost 3 bases and J lost 4 bases. From germline, CDR1 is SGHNT and CDR2 YYREEE (reference sequence). The CDR3 sequence: CASSSRTGGTADTQYF. As DNA, the CDR3 is TGTGCCAGCAGCTCCCGGACAGGGGGCACGGCAGATACGCAGTATTTT. The entire variable domain, with the rest obtained from reference TRBV5-4 and TRBJ2-3, is as follows: ETGVTQSPTHLIKTRGQQVTLRCSSQSGHNTVSWYQQALGQGPQFIFQYYREEENGRGNFPPRFSGLQFPNYSSELNVNALELDDSALYLCASSSRTGGTADTQYFGPGTRLTVL.

V and J are TRBV19 and TRBJ2-5; tentative D call: TRBD1 (5 bases). The CDR3 length is 16 residues. V lost 4 bases and J 5 bases, leaving 20 bases between the germline ends. Looked up from germline, CDR1 is LNHDA and CDR2 is SQIVND (reference sequence). The CDR3 sequence is CASSNRTSKLYETQYF. The CDR3 bases are TGTGCCAGTAGTAACCGGACATCGAAACTATATGAGACCCAGTACTTC.

V usage is TRBV18 and J usage is TRBJ2-5; D unclear. The CDR3 runs 13 residues. Germline loops: CDR1 KGHSH, CDR2 LQKENI. Trimming shortened V by 0 bases and J by 1 base, and 3 bases separated the two germline ends. This chain's CDR3 is CASSPPGQETQYF. The CDR3 nucleotides are TGTGCCAGCTCACCACCGGGCCAAGAGACCCAGTACTTC.

The V and J genes are TRBV5-5 and TRBJ2-5; TRBD1 aligns across 7 bases. The ends lost 3 bases at V and 1 base at J; junction bases unmatched: 0. Per germline, CDR1 SGHKS and CDR2 YYEKEE (reference sequence). CDR3 length: 13 residues. Here the CDR3 DNA reads TGTGCCAGCAGCTGGGACAGCCAAGAGACCCAGTACTTC. Translated, it gives CASSWDSQETQYF.

The chain uses TRBV19 and TRBJ2-1; no reliable D call. Germline V lookup: CDR1 LNHDA, CDR2 SQIVND (reference sequence). There are 14 residues in the CDR3. V was trimmed by 4 bases and J by 4 bases, leaving 11 bases between them. CDR3 amino acids: CASSKFGEYNEQFF. DNA of the CDR3: TGTGCCAGTAGTAAGTTTGGGGAATACAATGAGCAGTTCTTC.

The chain carries TRBV5-4 and TRBJ2-5; 9 bases line up with TRBD1. The end of the DNA aligns better with TRBJ2-7, so the J call may be wrong. The CDR3 consists of 17 residues. CDR1 and CDR2 (germline): SGHNT, YYREEE (reference sequence). The CDR3 coding sequence is TGTGCCAGCAGCTTGGGGAGGTCGGGGACAGGGATTTACGAGCAGTACTTC. Protein sequence: CASSLGRSGTGIYEQYF.

This clone was seen just once. The chain combines TRBV10-1 with TRBJ2-1; D is uncertain. V dropped 3 bases and J dropped 3 bases, with 6 bases sitting between them. Germline CDR1 and CDR2: WNHNN and SYGVQD (reference sequence). The CDR3 covers 13 residues. The CDR3 reads CASSETLYNEQFF. The CDR3, as DNA: TGCGCCAGCAGTGAAACCCTCTACAATGAGCAGTTCTTC.

In this sample, this clone turned up once. The gene calls are TRBV18 and TRBJ2-3, with D possibly matching TRBD2 (6 bases). Trimming pared 0 bases from V and 0 bases from J, leaving 7 bases between. The CDR3 has 15 amino acids. Germline V gene data show CDR1 as KGHSH and CDR2 as LQKENI. CDR3: CASSPPGTSTDTQYF. The CDR3 nucleotides read TGTGCCAGCTCACCACCCGGGACTAGCACAGATACGCAGTATTTT.

The chain carries TRBV10-2 and TRBJ2-7; 7 bases align to TRBD1. Germline V gene sequence: CDR1 WSHSY, CDR2 SAAADI. The CDR3 runs to 12 residues. J lost 7 bases, V lost 4 bases, and 4 bases had no gene match. CDR3 coding DNA: TGCGCCAGCAGTGGAACAGGGGTAGAGCAGTACTTC. Amino acids: CASSGTGVEQYF.

The V and J genes are TRBV7-9 and TRBJ2-7; perhaps TRBD1 as D (6 bases). CDR1 is SEHNR, CDR2 FQNEAQ, per germline (reference sequence). Between the trimmed V and J ends, which lost 4 bases and 3 bases, there was a span of 28 bases. The CDR3 is 19 amino acids. The CDR3 DNA is TGTGCCAGCAGCTCTTGGACAGAATTGGCCCTGAGGTTCGGCTACGAGCAGTACTTC. This encodes CASSSWTELALRFGYEQYF.

This sequence joins TRBV2 and TRBJ2-1; D gene unclear. Germline V gene lookup returns CDR1 SNHLY and CDR2 FYNNEI. Trimming removed 6 bases from V and 4 bases from J, with 7 bases in between. CDR3 length: 12 amino acids. CDR3 residues: CASSASYNEQFF. In nucleotides, the CDR3 is TGTGCCAGCAGCGCTAGTTACAATGAGCAGTTCTTC.